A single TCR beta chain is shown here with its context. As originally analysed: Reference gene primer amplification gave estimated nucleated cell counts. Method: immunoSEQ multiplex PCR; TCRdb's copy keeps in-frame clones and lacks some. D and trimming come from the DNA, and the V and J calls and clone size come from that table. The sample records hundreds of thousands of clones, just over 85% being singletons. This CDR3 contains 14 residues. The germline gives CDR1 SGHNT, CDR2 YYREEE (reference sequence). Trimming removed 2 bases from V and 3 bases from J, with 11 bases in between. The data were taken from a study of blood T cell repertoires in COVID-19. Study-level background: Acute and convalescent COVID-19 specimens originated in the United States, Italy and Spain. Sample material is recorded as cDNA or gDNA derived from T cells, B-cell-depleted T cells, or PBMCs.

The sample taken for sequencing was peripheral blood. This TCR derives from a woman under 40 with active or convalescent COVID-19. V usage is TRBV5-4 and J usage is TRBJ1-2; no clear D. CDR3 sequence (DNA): TGTGCCAGCAGCTTACCAGACGGGGACTATGGCTACACCTTC. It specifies CASSLPDGDYGYTF.